This T cell receptor beta chain was found in a study of T cells after yellow fever vaccination. Study-level information: Fractions with few cells were prepared using SMART-Seq v4 Ultra Low Input. General study results and limits: Contaminating bulk clonotypes could be abundant in FACS-sorted repertoires. Detected again after the booster were most primary-vaccination clones, at about 96% CD4 and approximately 87% CD8.

Universal primer sites and UMIs were introduced during 5'RACE template-switching synthesis of TCR cDNA. TCRdb itself ran the 5' RACE reads through MiXCR, one entry per CDR3 protein. The data contain some 63,000 distinct CDR3 sequences, around 7.4% of them singletons. Concerning this clonotype: What it recognizes is unknown. With a much larger clone just one base away, this may be a read error.

The TCR was taken from a man aged 25-45 years who received the YFV17D yellow fever vaccine. The specimen comprised CD8+ T cells sorted from PBMCs, sampled 15 days after the yellow fever booster vaccination.

The CDR3 loop reads CASSLLFGDTQYF. The CDR3, as DNA: TGTGCCAGCAGTTTGCTGTTCGGAGATACGCAGTATTTT. The chain joins TRBV28 to TRBJ2-3; D is unresolved. V gave up 3 bases and J gave up 5 bases, with 9 bases separating them. CDR1 and CDR2 (germline): MDHEN, SYDVKM. The CDR3 extends over 13 amino acids. The full variable domain, in which reference TRBV28 and TRBJ2-3 provide the parts outside the CDR3, is DVKVTQSSRYLVKRTGEKVFLECVQDMDHENMFWYRQDPGLGLRLIYFSYDVKMKEKGDIPEGYSVSREKKERFSLILESASTNQTSMYLCASSLLFGDTQYFGPGTRLTVL.